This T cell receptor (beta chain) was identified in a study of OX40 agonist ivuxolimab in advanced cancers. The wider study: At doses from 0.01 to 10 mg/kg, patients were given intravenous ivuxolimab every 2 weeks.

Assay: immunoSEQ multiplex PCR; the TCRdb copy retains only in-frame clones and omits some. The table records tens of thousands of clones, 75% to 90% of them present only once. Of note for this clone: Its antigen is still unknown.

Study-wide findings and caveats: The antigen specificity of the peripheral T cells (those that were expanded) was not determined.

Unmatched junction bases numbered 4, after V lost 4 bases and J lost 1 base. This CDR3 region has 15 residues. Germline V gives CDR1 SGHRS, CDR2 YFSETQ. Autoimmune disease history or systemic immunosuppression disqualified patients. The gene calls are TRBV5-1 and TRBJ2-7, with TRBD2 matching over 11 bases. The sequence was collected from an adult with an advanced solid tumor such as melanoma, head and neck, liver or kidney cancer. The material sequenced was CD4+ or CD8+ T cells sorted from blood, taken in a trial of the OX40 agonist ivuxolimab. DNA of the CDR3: TGCGCCAGCAGCCTTGGACTAGCGGGTTCCTACGAGCAGTACTTC. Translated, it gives CASSLGLAGSYEQYF.